This entry lists 30 T cell receptor beta chains sequenced from one sample in a study of T cells after yellow fever vaccination. TCRdb fed the 5' RACE reads into MiXCR, producing one record per CDR3 protein. The table lists around 46,000 distinct CDR3 sequences, less than 9% of them singletons, with 28% in the top ten. The sequencing here drew on CD8+ T cells sorted from PBMCs, taken roughly 15 days after the first yellow fever vaccination. These receptors were taken from a man aged 18 to 30 who received the YFV17D yellow fever vaccine.

This clonotype was seen ten or more times. The rearrangement uses TRBV4-1 and TRBJ2-3; D remains ambiguous. V was shortened by 0 bases and J by 1 base, with 11 bases between the two germline ends. Germline V gene data show CDR1 as MGHRA and CDR2 as YSYEKL. CDR3 length: 16 residues. CDR3 nucleotides: TGCGCCAGCAGCCAAGATCAATGGGTGGGCACAGATACGCAGTATTTT. It translates to CASSQDQWVGTDTQYF.

In this sample, this clonotype turned up many times. This chain uses TRBV4-3 with TRBJ1-1; D remains unclear. Germline V CDR1 and CDR2: LGHNA, YSLEER. CDR3 length: 14 residues. Trimming stripped 4 bases from V and 6 bases from J, with 15 bases between. CDR3 DNA sequence: TGCGCCAGCAGCCTAACCCTGGGATCCTCTGAAGCTTTCTTT. As protein: CASSLTLGSSEAFF.

This clonotype was picked up many times. The chain has TRBV5-1 and TRBJ2-2; possible D gene TRBD1, 5 bases. CDR3 length: 15 amino acids. V was pared by 1 base and J by 2 bases, with 9 bases between. Germline CDR1 is SGHRS and CDR2 is YFSETQ. Here the CDR3 reads CASSLSQGNTGELFF. In DNA form, the CDR3 reads TGCGCCAGCAGCTTGAGCCAGGGCAACACCGGGGAGCTGTTTTTT.

This clonotype was found many times. The J gene is TRBJ2-1, the V gene TRBV29-1; 13 bases map to TRBD2. The germline gives CDR1 SQVTM, CDR2 ANQGSEA. The CDR3 is 16 residues long. V gave up 6 bases and J gave up 0 bases; unmatched junction bases: 5. CDR3: CSVGGLAGVSYNEQFF. As DNA, the CDR3 is TGCAGCGTCGGCGGACTAGCGGGGGTCTCCTACAATGAGCAGTTCTTC.

This clonotype was found a few times. The chain employs TRBV5-1 and TRBJ2-3; TRBD1 matches 12 bases. CDR3 length: 19 amino acids. The germline V gene has CDR1 SGHRS and CDR2 YFSETQ. The V and J ends lost 3 bases and 3 bases, in that order; junction bases with no gene match: 14. CDR3 in amino acids: CASSWTNRDRGLGTDTQYF. The CDR3 nucleotides are TGCGCCAGCAGCTGGACGAACCGGGACAGGGGGCTTGGGACAGATACGCAGTATTTT.

Ten or more counts support this clonotype. Here the CDR3 reads CSASKLQGDEQFF. CDR3 nucleotide sequence: TGCAGTGCTTCGAAGCTTCAGGGGGATGAGCAGTTCTTC. The V and J genes are TRBV20-1 and TRBJ2-1, with TRBD1 identical over 7 bases. Germline trimming cut 5 bases from V and 8 bases from J; bases unmatched to any gene: 9. There are 13 residues in the CDR3. Germline CDR1 is DFQATT and CDR2 is SNEGSKA (reference sequence).

This chain joins TRBV20-1 and TRBJ2-1; 12 nucleotides align to TRBD2. Losses at the gene ends were 5 bases for V and 3 bases for J; bases not matched to a gene: 8. The CDR3 consists of 16 residues. Germline loops: CDR1 DFQATT, CDR2 SNEGSKA (reference sequence). The CDR3 region is CSAPPRTSGDYNEQFF. CDR3 nucleotides: TGCAGTGCTCCTCCAAGGACTAGCGGGGACTACAATGAGCAGTTCTTC.

The chain's CDR3 is CASSDPFGFNTEAFF. The CDR3 DNA reads TGTGCCAGCTCAGATCCCTTTGGGTTCAACACTGAAGCTTTCTTT. The chain couples TRBV18 to TRBJ1-1; D is unclear. The length of the CDR3 is 15 residues. Germline assignment: CDR1 KGHSH and CDR2 LQKENI. V was clipped by 5 bases and J by 2 bases, with 15 bases between them.

This clonotype was seen at least ten times. This chain connects TRBV10-3 to TRBJ2-7; D gene unclear. The ends were cut back, 6 bases at V and 3 bases at J, with 15 bases in the middle. The CDR3 spans 14 residues. Germline CDR1 and CDR2: ENHRY and SYGVKD. In DNA form, the CDR3 reads TGTGCCATCAGATCTGGAGTTGCCGGCTACGAGCAGTACGTC. Translation: CAIRSGVAGYEQYV.

In its sample, this clonotype was seen many times. The rearrangement joins TRBV6-4 to TRBJ2-3; TRBD2 matches at 8 bases. Germline V CDR1 and CDR2: MRHNA, SNTAGT. The CDR3 consists of 15 residues. The V and J ends lost 4 bases and 2 bases, in that order; junction bases with no gene match: 5. The CDR3: CASSASGGSTDTQYF. The CDR3 region has the DNA TGTGCCAGCAGTGCCAGCGGGGGTTCCACAGATACGCAGTATTTT.

In its sample, this clonotype was seen many times. The chain joins TRBV15 to TRBJ2-7; 7 bases are shared with TRBD2. Looked up from germline, CDR1 is LNHNV and CDR2 is YYDKDF (reference sequence). After removal of 2 bases from V and 2 bases from J, the junction contained 15 bases not matched to a gene. This CDR3 region has 18 residues. The CDR3, as DNA: TGTGCCACCAGCAGAAAAAACTTAAATCTAGCGGAGACCTACGAGCAGTACTTC. It yields the protein CATSRKNLNLAETYEQYF.

This clonotype was counted many times. The chain recombines TRBV2 with TRBJ1-6, with D possibly TRBD1 on 5 matching bases. Trimming took 6 bases from V and 9 from J, leaving 18 bases between them. Germline V gives CDR1 SNHLY, CDR2 FYNNEI. The CDR3 loop spans 15 amino acids. As DNA, the CDR3 is TGTGCCAGCAGCGATGGGGGGACGGGCCGTTCACCCCTCCACTTT. This gives the protein CASSDGGTGRSPLHF.

This clonotype was detected once. This may come from a read error, since a much larger clone is one base off. CDR3 amino acids: CSARPWPSNIGELFF. Written as DNA, the CDR3 is TGCAGTGCTAGACCCTGGCCATCGAACATCGGGGAGCTGTTTTTT. The rearrangement joins TRBV20-1 to TRBJ2-2; D is uncertain. The V gene's germline CDR1 is DFQATT and CDR2 SNEGSKA (reference sequence). This CDR3 contains 15 residues.

This clonotype was counted many times. This chain uses TRBV4-1 with TRBJ1-5, with D tentatively TRBD1 (6 bases). In germline, CDR1 is MGHRA, CDR2 YSYEKL. Trimming pared 3 bases from V and 2 bases from J, leaving 11 bases between. This CDR3 contains 15 residues. CDR3 sequence reads: CASSQHYRGNQPQHF. DNA for the CDR3: TGCGCCAGCAGCCAGCATTACAGGGGCAATCAGCCCCAGCATTTT.

This clonotype ranks as medium-sized. The J gene is TRBJ2-1, the V gene TRBV2; 9 bases map to TRBD2. Germline lookup yields CDR1 SNHLY and CDR2 FYNNEI. Trimming removed 7 bases from V and 7 bases from J; junction bases left unmatched: 5. The CDR3 spans 13 residues. CDR3 in amino acids: CASNRGGANEQFF. The DNA of the CDR3 is TGTGCCAGCAACCGCGGGGGGGCAAATGAGCAGTTCTTC.

This sequence joins TRBV5-5 and TRBJ1-2; tentatively, D is TRBD1 (5 bases). The CDR3 is made up of 11 amino acids. V was clipped by 5 bases and J by 7 bases, with 9 bases between them. CDR1 SGHKS and CDR2 YYEKEE come from the germline V gene (reference sequence). The CDR3 region has the DNA TGTGCCAGCAGGGGGGGGTCTGGCTACACCTTC. It is translated as CASRGGSGYTF.

A word on this clonotype: A clone one base away is much larger, so this may be a read error. The chain is built from TRBV27 and TRBJ2-1; tentatively, D is TRBD1 (6 bases). Per the germline V gene, CDR1 is MNHEY and CDR2 is SMNVEV (reference sequence). The CDR3 runs 14 residues. V was clipped by 6 bases and J by 5 bases, with 14 bases between them. The CDR3 protein is CASRPVQGNNEQFF. Here the CDR3 DNA reads TGTGCCAGCAGGCCGGTACAGGGCAACAATGAGCAGTTCTTC.

This clonotype was recorded many times. The J gene is TRBJ2-1, the V gene TRBV5-5; D might be TRBD1 (5 bases). CDR1 SGHKS and CDR2 YYEKEE come from the germline V gene (reference sequence). There are 16 residues in the CDR3. V was pared by 5 bases and J by 7 bases, with 22 bases between. The CDR3 spells CASSTYPGPGNNEQFF. In nucleotides, the CDR3 is TGTGCCAGCAGTACCTACCCGGGCCCAGGGAATAATGAGCAGTTCTTC.

The sample holds many counts of this clonotype. The chain is built from TRBV15 and TRBJ2-5, with D unclear. The length of the CDR3 is 14 residues. The V and J ends lost 4 bases and 1 base respectively, with 10 bases between them. Per the germline V gene, CDR1 is LNHNV and CDR2 is YYDKDF (reference sequence). The CDR3 nucleotides are TGTGCCACCAGCATGGCCGGGTTCCAAGAGACCCAGTACTTC. The encoded protein is CATSMAGFQETQYF.

The sample holds many counts of this clonotype. The chain uses TRBV29-1 and TRBJ2-1; D is uncertain. Looked up from germline, CDR1 is SQVTM and CDR2 is ANQGSEA. V was clipped by 4 bases and J by 4 bases, with 11 bases between them. CDR3 size: 13 residues. For the CDR3, the DNA is TGCAGCGTTGGGTACCTACGGTACAATGAGCAGTTCTTC. Its protein is CSVGYLRYNEQFF.

This clonotype was detected many times. The genes are TRBV7-2 and TRBJ1-1; D unclear. Germline lookup yields CDR1 SGHTA and CDR2 FQGNSA. The CDR3 is 13 residues long. The V and J ends lost 8 bases and 1 base respectively, with 11 bases between them. CDR3 region: CASRGGGNTEAFF. The CDR3 region has the DNA TGTGCCAGCCGAGGAGGCGGGAACACTGAAGCTTTCTTT.

This clonotype was observed many times. This chain links TRBV4-1 with TRBJ2-2, with 8 bases identical to TRBD2. The CDR3 spans 15 residues. With V trimmed by 5 bases and J by 6 bases, 8 bases remained unmatched. Germline assignment: CDR1 MGHRA and CDR2 YSYEKL. This CDR3 is CASSLRRGASGELFF. As DNA, the CDR3 is TGCGCCAGCAGCTTAAGGCGGGGGGCATCCGGGGAGCTGTTTTTT.

In this sample, this clonotype turned up many times. The chain is built from TRBV5-1 and TRBJ2-1; D assignment may be TRBD1 or TRBD2 (5 bases each). Germline CDR1 is SGHRS and CDR2 is YFSETQ. The V and J ends lost 4 bases and 2 bases respectively, with 16 bases between them. The CDR3 runs to 16 residues. The CDR3 nucleotides are TGCGCCAGCAGCCCACCGGTGGGGGAAGCCTACAATGAGCAGTTCTTC. It yields the protein CASSPPVGEAYNEQFF.

As to this clonotype: Just one base apart from a much larger clone, this may be a read error. The chain joins TRBV5-1 to TRBJ2-6; 9 bases agree with TRBD1. Germline V lookup: CDR1 SGHRS, CDR2 YFSETQ. This CDR3 has 17 residues. The CDR3 bases are TGCCCCAGCAGCTTACGGGACAGGGAAAGTGGGGCCAACGTCCTGACTTTC. Translating gives CPSSLRDRESGANVLTF.

The chain is built from TRBV12-3 or TRBV12-4 and TRBJ2-1; 12 bases align to TRBD2. J lost 9 bases, V lost 2 bases, and 8 bases had no gene match. This CDR3 has 16 residues. This CDR3 is CASSLLWTSGVTEQFF. CDR3 coding DNA: TGTGCCAGCAGTTTATTGTGGACTAGCGGGGTTACTGAGCAGTTCTTC.

There are many counts of this clonotype. The rearrangement links TRBV4-1 to TRBJ1-2; D is unclear. The CDR3 length is 15 residues. Trimming removed 1 base at V and 6 bases at J, with 15 bases between. Germline loops: CDR1 MGHRA, CDR2 YSYEKL. The CDR3 region is CASSQGHSRLNGYTF. The DNA of the CDR3 is TGCGCCAGCAGCCAAGGTCATTCCAGGCTCAATGGCTACACCTTC.

There are many counts of this clonotype. V usage is TRBV5-1 and J usage is TRBJ1-5; maybe TRBD1 (5 bases). Germline lookup yields CDR1 SGHRS and CDR2 YFSETQ. The CDR3 consists of 16 residues. V lost 1 base and J 7 bases, leaving 18 bases between the germline ends. CDR3 region: CASSLLGPSFGQPQHF. The CDR3 coding sequence is TGCGCCAGCAGCTTGTTGGGGCCCTCCTTTGGACAGCCCCAGCATTTT. Combining the CDR3 with reference TRBV5-1 and TRBJ1-5 gives the whole variable domain KAGVTQTPRYLIKTRGQQVTLSCSPISGHRSVSWYQQTPGQGLQFLFEYFSETQRNKGNFPGRFSGRQFSNSRSEMNVSTLELGDSALYLCASSLLGPSFGQPQHFGDGTRLSIL.

In its sample, this clonotype was seen many times. J is TRBJ2-1 and V is TRBV7-8, with D maybe TRBD2 (6 bases). There are 15 residues in the CDR3. Germline CDR1 reads SGHVS; CDR2 reads FQNEAQ. V lost 7 bases and J lost 0, with 13 bases in between. The chain's CDR3 is CASNSGTPSYNEQFF. CDR3 in DNA: TGTGCCAGCAACTCAGGGACTCCCTCCTACAATGAGCAGTTCTTC.

This clonotype was seen many times. This rearrangement joins TRBV7-2 to TRBJ1-2; 12 bases are shared with TRBD1. Germline V lookup: CDR1 SGHTA, CDR2 FQGNSA. The CDR3 length is 17 residues. With 1 base clipped from V and 7 bases from J, the junction kept 10 bases outside the gene matches. The CDR3 is CASSLGGAGQGARGYTF. The CDR3 bases are TGTGCCAGCAGCTTAGGGGGAGCGGGACAGGGGGCGCGTGGCTACACCTTC.

This clonotype was seen more than once but under ten times. The genes are TRBV12-3 or TRBV12-4 and TRBJ2-5, with 7 bases lining up with TRBD1. The CDR3 is made up of 14 amino acids. V dropped 3 bases and J dropped 5; count of bases not matched to a gene: 6. CDR3 DNA: TGTGCCAGCAGTTTGCGTGGGACAGTGGAGACCCAGTACTTC. Translated: CASSLRGTVETQYF.